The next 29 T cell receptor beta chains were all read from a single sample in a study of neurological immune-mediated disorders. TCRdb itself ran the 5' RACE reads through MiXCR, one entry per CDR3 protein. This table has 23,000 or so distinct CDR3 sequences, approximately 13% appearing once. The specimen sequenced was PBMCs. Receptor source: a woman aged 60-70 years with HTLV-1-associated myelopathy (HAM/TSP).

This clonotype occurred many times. CDR3 sequence: CSARERTGQAAQHF. In DNA, the CDR3 is TGCAGTGCTAGAGAAAGGACGGGACAGGCGGCCCAGCATTTT. This rearrangement joins TRBV20-1 to TRBJ1-5; 8 nucleotides line up with TRBD1. The CDR3 has 14 residues. J was trimmed by 11 bases and V by 0 bases; bases with no gene match: 9. CDR1 DFQATT and CDR2 SNEGSKA come from the germline V gene (reference sequence).

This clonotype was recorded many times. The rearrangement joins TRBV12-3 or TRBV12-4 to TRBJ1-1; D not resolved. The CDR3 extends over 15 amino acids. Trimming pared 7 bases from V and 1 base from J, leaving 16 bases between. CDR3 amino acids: CASTSVRWGNTEAFF. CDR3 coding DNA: TGTGCCAGCACCAGTGTCCGATGGGGGAACACTGAAGCTTTCTTT.

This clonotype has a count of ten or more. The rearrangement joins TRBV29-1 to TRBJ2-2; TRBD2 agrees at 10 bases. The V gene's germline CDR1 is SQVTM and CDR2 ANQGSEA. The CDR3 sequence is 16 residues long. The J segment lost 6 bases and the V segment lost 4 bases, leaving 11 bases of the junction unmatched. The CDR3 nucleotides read TGCAGCGTTGCCGGACTAGCGGCCCTCAGGTCCGGGGAGCTGTTTTTT. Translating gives CSVAGLAALRSGELFF.

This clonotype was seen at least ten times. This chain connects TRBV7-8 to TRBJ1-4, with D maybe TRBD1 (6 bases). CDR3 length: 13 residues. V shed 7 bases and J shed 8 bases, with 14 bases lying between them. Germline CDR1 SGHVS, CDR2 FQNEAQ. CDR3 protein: CASNEGGREKLFF. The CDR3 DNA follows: TGTGCCAGCAACGAAGGGGGTCGAGAAAAACTGTTTTTT.

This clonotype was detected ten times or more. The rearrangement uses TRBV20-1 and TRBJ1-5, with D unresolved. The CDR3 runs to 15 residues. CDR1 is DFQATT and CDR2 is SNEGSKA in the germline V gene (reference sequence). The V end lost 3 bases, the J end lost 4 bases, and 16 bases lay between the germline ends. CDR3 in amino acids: CSASGVWPLNQPQHF. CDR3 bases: TGCAGTGCTAGTGGGGTCTGGCCCCTTAATCAGCCCCAGCATTTT.

This CDR3 reads CASTPGQGVASNEQFF. The CDR3 nucleotides read TGTGCCAGCACCCCGGGACAGGGAGTAGCTAGCAATGAGCAGTTCTTC. The chain uses TRBV7-6 and TRBJ2-1; 9 positions agree with TRBD1. The trim removed 7 bases at V and 6 bases at J, leaving 13 bases unmatched. CDR1 and CDR2 from the germline V gene are SGHVS and FNYEAQ. The CDR3 sequence is 16 residues long.

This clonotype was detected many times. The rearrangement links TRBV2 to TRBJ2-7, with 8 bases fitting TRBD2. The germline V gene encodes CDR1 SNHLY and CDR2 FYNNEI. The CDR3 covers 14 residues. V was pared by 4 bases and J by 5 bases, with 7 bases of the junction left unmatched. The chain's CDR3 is CASSVTGGKDEQYF. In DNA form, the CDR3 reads TGTGCCAGCAGTGTTACGGGGGGGAAGGACGAGCAGTACTTC.

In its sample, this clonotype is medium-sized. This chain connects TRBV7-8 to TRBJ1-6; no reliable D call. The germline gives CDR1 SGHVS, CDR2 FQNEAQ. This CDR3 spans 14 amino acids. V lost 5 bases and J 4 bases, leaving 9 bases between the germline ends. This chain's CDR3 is CASSRVLYNSPLHF. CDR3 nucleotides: TGTGCCAGCAGCCGGGTCTTGTATAATTCACCCCTCCACTTT. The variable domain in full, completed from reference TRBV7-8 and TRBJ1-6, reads GAGVSQSPRYKVAKRGQDVALRCDPISGHVSLFWYQQALGQGPEFLTYFQNEAQLDKSGLPSDRFFAERPEGSVSTLKIQRTQQEDSAVYLCASSRVLYNSPLHFGNGTRLTVT.

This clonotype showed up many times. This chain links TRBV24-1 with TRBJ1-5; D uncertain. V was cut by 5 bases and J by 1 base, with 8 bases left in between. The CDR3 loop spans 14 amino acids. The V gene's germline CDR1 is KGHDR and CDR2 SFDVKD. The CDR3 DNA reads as TGTGCCACCAGTGGGGTAGGAAGCAATCAGCCCCAGCATTTT. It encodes CATSGVGSNQPQHF.

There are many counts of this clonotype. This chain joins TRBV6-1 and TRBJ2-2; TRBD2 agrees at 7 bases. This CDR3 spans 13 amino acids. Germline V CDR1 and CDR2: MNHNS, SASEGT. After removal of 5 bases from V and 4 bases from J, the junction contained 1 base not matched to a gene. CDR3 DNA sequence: TGTGCCAGCAGTTCGGGGGGCACCGGGGAGCTGTTTTTT. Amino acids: CASSSGGTGELFF.

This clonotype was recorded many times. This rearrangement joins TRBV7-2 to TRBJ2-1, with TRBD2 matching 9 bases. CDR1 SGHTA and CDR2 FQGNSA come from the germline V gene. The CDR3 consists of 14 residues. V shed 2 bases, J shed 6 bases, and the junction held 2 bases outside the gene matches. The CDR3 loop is CASSLSRGGNEQFF. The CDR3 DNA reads TGTGCCAGCAGCTTATCGCGGGGGGGCAATGAGCAGTTCTTC. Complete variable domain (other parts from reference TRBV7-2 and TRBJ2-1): GAGVSQSPSNKVTEKGKDVELRCDPISGHTALYWYRQSLGQGLEFLIYFQGNSAPDKSGLPSDRFSAERTGGSVSTLTIQRTQQEDSAVYLCASSLSRGGNEQFFGPGTRLTVL.

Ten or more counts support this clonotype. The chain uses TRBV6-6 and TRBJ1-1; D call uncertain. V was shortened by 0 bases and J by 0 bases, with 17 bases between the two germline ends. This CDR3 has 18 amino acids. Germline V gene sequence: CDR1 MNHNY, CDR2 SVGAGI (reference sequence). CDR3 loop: CASSYSRRQALLNTEAFF. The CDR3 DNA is TGTGCCAGCAGTTACTCGAGACGGCAGGCCCTCCTGAACACTGAAGCTTTCTTT.

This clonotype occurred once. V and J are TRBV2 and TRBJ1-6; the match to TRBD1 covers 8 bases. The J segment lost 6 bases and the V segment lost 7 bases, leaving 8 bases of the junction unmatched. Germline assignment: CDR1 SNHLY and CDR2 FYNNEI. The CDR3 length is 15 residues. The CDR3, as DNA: TGTGCCAGCATTCCTCGACAGGGGTCTAATTCACCCCTCCACTTT. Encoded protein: CASIPRQGSNSPLHF.

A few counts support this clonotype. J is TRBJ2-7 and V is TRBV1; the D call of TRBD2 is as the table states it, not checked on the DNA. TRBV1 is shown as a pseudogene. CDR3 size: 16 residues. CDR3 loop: CTSSQDGSVLSYEQYF. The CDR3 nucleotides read TGCACCAGCAGCCAAGATGGTAGCGTACTCTCCTACGAGCAGTACTTC.

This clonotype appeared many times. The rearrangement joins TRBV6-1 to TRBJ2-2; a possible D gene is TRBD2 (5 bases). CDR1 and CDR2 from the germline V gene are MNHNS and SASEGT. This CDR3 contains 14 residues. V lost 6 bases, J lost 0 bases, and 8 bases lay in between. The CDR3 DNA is TGTGCCAGCAGAGAGGGCCCGAACACCGGGGAGCTGTTTTTT. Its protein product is CASREGPNTGELFF.

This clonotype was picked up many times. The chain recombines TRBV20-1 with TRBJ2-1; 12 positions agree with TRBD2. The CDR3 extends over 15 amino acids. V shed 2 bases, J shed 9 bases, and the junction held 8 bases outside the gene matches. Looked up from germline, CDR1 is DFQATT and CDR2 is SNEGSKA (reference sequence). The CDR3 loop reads CSARKTSGRGREQFF. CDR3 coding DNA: TGCAGTGCTAGAAAGACTAGCGGGAGAGGCCGTGAGCAGTTCTTC.

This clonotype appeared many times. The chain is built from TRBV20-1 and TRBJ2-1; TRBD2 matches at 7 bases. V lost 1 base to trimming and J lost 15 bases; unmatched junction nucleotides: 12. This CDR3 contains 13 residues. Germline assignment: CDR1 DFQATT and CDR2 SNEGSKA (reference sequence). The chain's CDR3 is CSARAGGGESPFF. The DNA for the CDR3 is TGCAGTGCTAGAGCGGGCGGGGGAGAATCCCCGTTCTTC.

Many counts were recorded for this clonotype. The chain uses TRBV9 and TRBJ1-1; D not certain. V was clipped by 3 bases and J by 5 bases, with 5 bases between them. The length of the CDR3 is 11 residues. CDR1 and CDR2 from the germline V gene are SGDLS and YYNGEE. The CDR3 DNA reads TGTGCCAGCAGCGCCAGGACTGAAGCTTTCTTT. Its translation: CASSARTEAFF. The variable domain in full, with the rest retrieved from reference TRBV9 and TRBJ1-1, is DSGVTQTPKHLITATGQRVTLRCSPRSGDLSVYWYQQSLDQGLQFLIQYYNGEERAKGNILERFSAQQFPDLHSELNLSSLELGDSALYFCASSARTEAFFGQGTRLTVV.

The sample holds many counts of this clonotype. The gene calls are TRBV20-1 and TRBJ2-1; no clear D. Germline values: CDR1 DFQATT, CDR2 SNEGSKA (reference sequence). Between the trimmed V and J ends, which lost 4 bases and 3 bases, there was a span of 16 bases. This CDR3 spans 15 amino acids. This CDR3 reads CSATDWTLGYNEQFF. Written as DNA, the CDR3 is TGCAGTGCTACCGACTGGACCCTAGGCTACAATGAGCAGTTCTTC.

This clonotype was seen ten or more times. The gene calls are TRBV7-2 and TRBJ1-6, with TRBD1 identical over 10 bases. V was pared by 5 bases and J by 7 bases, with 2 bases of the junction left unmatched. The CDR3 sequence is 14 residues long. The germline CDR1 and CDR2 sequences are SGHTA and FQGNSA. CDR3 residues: CASSQGQGNSPLHF. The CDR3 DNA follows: TGTGCCAGCAGCCAGGGACAGGGGAATTCACCCCTCCACTTT.

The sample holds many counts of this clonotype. DNA for the CDR3: TGCAGTGCTAGACTAGCGGGAATCAATGAGCAGTTCTTC. Translation gives CSARLAGINEQFF. This rearrangement joins TRBV20-1 to TRBJ2-1; 9 nucleotides line up with TRBD2. With V trimmed by 2 bases and J by 6 bases, 2 bases remained unmatched. CDR1 is DFQATT, CDR2 SNEGSKA, per germline (reference sequence). This CDR3 has 13 amino acids.

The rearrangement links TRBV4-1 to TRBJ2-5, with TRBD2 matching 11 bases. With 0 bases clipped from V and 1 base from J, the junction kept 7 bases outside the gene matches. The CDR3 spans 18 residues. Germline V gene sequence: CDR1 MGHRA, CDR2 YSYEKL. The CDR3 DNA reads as TGCGCCAGCAGCCAAGAAGGGCTAGCGGGGGGATTCCAAGAGACCCAGTACTTC. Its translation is CASSQEGLAGGFQETQYF.

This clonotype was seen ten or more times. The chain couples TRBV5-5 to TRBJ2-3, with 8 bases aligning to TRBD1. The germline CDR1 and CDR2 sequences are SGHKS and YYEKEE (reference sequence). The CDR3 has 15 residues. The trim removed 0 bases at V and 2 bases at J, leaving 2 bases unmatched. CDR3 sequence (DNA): TGTGCCAGCAGCTTGGATCAGGGGGCCACAGATACGCAGTATTTT. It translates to CASSLDQGATDTQYF.

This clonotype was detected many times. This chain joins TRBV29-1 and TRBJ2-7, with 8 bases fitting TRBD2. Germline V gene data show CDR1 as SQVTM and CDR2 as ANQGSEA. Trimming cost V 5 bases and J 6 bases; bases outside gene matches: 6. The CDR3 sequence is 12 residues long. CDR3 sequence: CSVKAGGREQYF. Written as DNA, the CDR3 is TGCAGCGTTAAGGCGGGAGGTCGCGAGCAGTACTTC.

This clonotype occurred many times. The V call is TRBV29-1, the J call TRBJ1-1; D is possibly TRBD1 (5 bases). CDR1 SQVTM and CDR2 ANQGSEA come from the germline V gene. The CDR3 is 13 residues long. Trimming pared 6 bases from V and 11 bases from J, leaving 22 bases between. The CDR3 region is CSVLRPYSGTAFF. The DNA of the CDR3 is TGCAGCGTCTTAAGGCCCTATTCGGGGACGGCTTTCTTT.

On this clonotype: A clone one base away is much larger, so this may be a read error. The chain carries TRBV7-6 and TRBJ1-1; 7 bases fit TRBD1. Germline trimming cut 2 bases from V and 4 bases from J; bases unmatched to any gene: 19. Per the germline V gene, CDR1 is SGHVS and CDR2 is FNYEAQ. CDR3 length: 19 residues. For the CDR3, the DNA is TGTGCCAGCAGCTTATTCGAGCCGGGACAGTCCTTTAGGGGCACTGAAGCTTTCTTT. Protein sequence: CASSLFEPGQSFRGTEAFF. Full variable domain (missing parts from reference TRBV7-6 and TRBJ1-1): GAGVSQSPRYKVTKRGQDVALRCDPISGHVSLYWYRQALGQGPEFLTYFNYEAQQDKSGLPNDRFSAERPEGSISTLTIQRTEQRDSAMYRCASSLFEPGQSFRGTEAFFGQGTRLTVV.

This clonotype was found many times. The CDR3: CARGGGLQPKVNTEAFF. CDR3 in DNA: TGCGCCCGTGGGGGGGGGCTCCAGCCAAAGGTGAACACTGAAGCTTTCTTT. The chain uses TRBV5-1 and TRBJ1-1; D might be TRBD1 (6 bases). The CDR3 runs to 17 residues. V was pared by 10 bases and J by 0 bases, with 25 bases between. Looked up from germline, CDR1 is SGHRS and CDR2 is YFSETQ.

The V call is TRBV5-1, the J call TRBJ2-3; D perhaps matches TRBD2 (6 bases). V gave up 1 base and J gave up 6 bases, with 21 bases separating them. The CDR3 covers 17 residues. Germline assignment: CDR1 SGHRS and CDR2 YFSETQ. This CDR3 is CASSLTGLTGVLDTQYF. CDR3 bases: TGCGCCAGCAGCTTGACCGGGTTAACGGGGGTGCTGGATACGCAGTATTTT.

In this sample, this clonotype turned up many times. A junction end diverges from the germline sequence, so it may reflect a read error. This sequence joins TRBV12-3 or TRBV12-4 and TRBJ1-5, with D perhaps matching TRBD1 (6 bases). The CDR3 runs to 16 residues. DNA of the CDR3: TGTGCCAGCAGGTTAGACAGGAGACCTAGCAATCAGCCCCAGCATTTT. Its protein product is CASRLDRRPSNQPQHF.